The present T cell receptor beta chain was sequenced within a study of technical replicates of blood from a handful of donors. V was trimmed by 0 bases and J by 1 base, leaving 3 bases between them. Per the germline V gene, CDR1 is MNHEY and CDR2 is SVGAGI. The CDR3 spans 13 residues. Libraries were prepared by immunoSEQ multiplex PCR; TCRdb keeps only in-frame clonotypes and omits some of them. The repertoire holds tens of thousands of clones, with just over 90% as singletons. The sequence derives from a human donor in good health. Sequenced: T cells isolated from PBMCs. The rearrangement joins TRBV6-5 to TRBJ1-2; D ambiguous. The CDR3 spells CASSYSLNYGYTF. The CDR3 DNA reads as TGTGCCAGCAGTTACTCACTTAACTATGGCTACACCTTC.